This T cell receptor beta chain derives from a study of T cells in Graves' hyperthyroidism and ophthalmopathy. Study in general: Prior to any treatment, at the point of initial diagnosis, peripheral blood was collected.

There are many counts of this clonotype. Orbital computed tomography, thyroid ultrasound, serum thyroxine and TRAb, and clinical symptoms together informed the diagnoses. Using more than 7.5 ml of fresh peripheral blood, PBMCs were prepared. The CDR3 regions of TCR beta were amplified from RNA transcripts. The HTBI primer set served for first-round RT-PCR of the TCR CDR3. TCRdb passed the multiplex PCR reads through MiXCR, listing each CDR3 protein once. The table lists 200,000 to 250,000 distinct CDR3 sequences, approximately 16% of them singletons. The CDR3 loop spans 14 amino acids. V was clipped by 5 bases and J by 7 bases; unmatched bases: 6. Germline CDR1 MDHEN, CDR2 SYDVKM.

The TCR was taken from a woman between 18 and 29 years old with Graves' ophthalmopathy. Input material: blood. The V call is TRBV28, the J call TRBJ2-7, with 12 bases identical to TRBD2. The DNA for the CDR3 is TGTGCCAGCAGTCCTAGCGGGAGGGCCAGAGAGCAGTACTTC. This codes for CASSPSGRAREQYF.